This is a list of T cell receptor beta chains from one sample in a study of blood T cell repertoires in COVID-19. Profiled with immunoSEQ multiplex PCR; TCRdb holds only in-frame clones, not every one. The table has about 310,000 clones, approximately 90% seen once. Sequenced: PBMCs or T cells enriched from blood (not recorded which). The receptors were sampled from a middle-aged woman who had recovered from COVID-19. Each CDR3 is given without its conserved first and last residue. D genes are given only for firm matches.

D: TRBD1; V: TRBV2; J: TRBJ1-1; CDR3: ASSDDRGFTEAF
D: .; V: TRBV6-5; J: TRBJ1-3; CDR3: AIWTIAGNTIY
D: .; V: TRBV6-5; J: TRBJ2-1; CDR3: ASSHLEQF
D: TRBD2; V: TRBV24-1; J: TRBJ2-5; CDR3: ATSDAGGETQY
D: TRBD1; V: TRBV18; J: TRBJ1-4; CDR3: ATRGPLSNEKLF
D: .; V: TRBV9; J: TRBJ1-6; CDR3: ASSVGWEGSPELH
D: .; V: TRBV10-3; J: TRBJ2-5; CDR3: AISELGAPQETQY
D: TRBD2; V: TRBV11-2; J: TRBJ2-1; CDR3: ASSLQAGGYNEQF
D: TRBD2; V: TRBV2; J: TRBJ2-5; CDR3: ASSTGGETQY
D: TRBD1; V: TRBV2; J: TRBJ1-3; CDR3: ASSASGGPLSGNTIY
D: .; V: TRBV28; J: TRBJ1-1; CDR3: ASSFRRGDEAF
D: TRBD1; V: TRBV28; J: TRBJ2-7; CDR3: ASTSQGAGYEQY
D: .; V: TRBV11-1; J: TRBJ2-1; CDR3: ASSLGAGPNEQF
D: TRBD2; V: TRBV7-3; J: TRBJ2-5; CDR3: ASSLSGGRETQY
D: .; V: TRBV18; J: TRBJ1-3; CDR3: ASSPKGRTGNTIY
D: .; V: TRBV3-1/TRBV3-2; J: TRBJ2-5; CDR3: ASSQDLVETQY
D: TRBD2; V: TRBV7-3; J: TRBJ2-3; CDR3: ASSLLAGGQFTDTQY
D: .; V: TRBV7-2; J: TRBJ2-7; CDR3: ASSAPPIYEQY
D: .; V: TRBV28; J: TRBJ2-7; CDR3: ASSLAGYEQY
D: .; V: TRBV6-4; J: TRBJ2-5; CDR3: ASSDSKFLGTIQETQY
D: .; V: TRBV18; J: TRBJ2-5; CDR3: ASSSGTKETQY
D: .; V: TRBV27; J: TRBJ2-2; CDR3: ASSSRQGLFGELF
D: .; V: TRBV11-3; J: TRBJ2-7; CDR3: ASSSGLNGYEQY
D: .; V: TRBV3-1/TRBV3-2; J: TRBJ1-3; CDR3: ASSQETGHAGNTIY
D: .; V: TRBV30; J: TRBJ1-3; CDR3: AWSPTVDIGNIY
D: .; V: TRBV10-3; J: TRBJ2-7; CDR3: AIRRQGGSYEQY
D: TRBD1; V: TRBV7-2; J: TRBJ1-5; CDR3: ASSFLGTGDQPQH
D: .; V: TRBV10-3; J: TRBJ2-3; CDR3: AISESGQLADTQY
D: .; V: TRBV10-3; J: TRBJ2-5; CDR3: AISALGGETQY
D: .; V: TRBV7-3; J: TRBJ2-7; CDR3: ASSPLLREQPYEQY
D: TRBD2; V: TRBV7-9; J: TRBJ2-5; CDR3: ASSLEFTSGRFGETQY
D: TRBD1; V: TRBV11-3; J: TRBJ1-2; CDR3: ASSLGQGVGYT
D: TRBD2; V: TRBV11-3; J: TRBJ2-2; CDR3: ASSLALAGTSGELF
D: .; V: TRBV7-2; J: TRBJ1-1; CDR3: ASSQQNTEAF
D: TRBD1; V: TRBV27; J: TRBJ1-6; CDR3: ASSLRTGYSPLH
D: TRBD2; V: TRBV7-3; J: TRBJ2-5; CDR3: ASSSGLAGETQY
D: .; V: TRBV7-8; J: TRBJ1-5; CDR3: ASSDQQGLYQPQH
D: .; V: TRBV28; J: TRBJ2-3; CDR3: ASSVGVTDTQY
D: TRBD2; V: TRBV7-9; J: TRBJ2-5; CDR3: ASSLSGAGGPETQY
D: TRBD2; V: TRBV2; J: TRBJ2-3; CDR3: ASRPGLAERGTQY
D: TRBD2; V: TRBV7-9; J: TRBJ2-6; CDR3: ASTPSGGLGPGANVLT
D: TRBD1; V: TRBV7-9; J: TRBJ1-1; CDR3: ASSLGGRGRLSGTEAF
D: .; V: TRBV5-4; J: TRBJ2-2; CDR3: ASSLGRTYNTGELF
D: .; V: TRBV18; J: TRBJ2-7; CDR3: ASSREDSSHEQY
D: .; V: TRBV9; J: TRBJ2-5; CDR3: ASSVGIAGRYQETQY
D: .; V: TRBV10-3; J: TRBJ2-1; CDR3: AIGTVYNEQF
D: .; V: TRBV18; J: TRBJ1-1; CDR3: ASSPREGFAEAF
D: TRBD1; V: TRBV6-5; J: TRBJ2-7; CDR3: ASSPTGVKGNEQY